This passage covers 21 T cell receptor beta chains from one sample sequenced in a study of T cells expressing NK-cell markers. TCRdb reprocessed the 5' RACE reads, with one entry per CDR3 protein and no DNA. This repertoire includes about 550,000 distinct CDR3 sequences. The sample comprised blood T cells: a sorted CD56 or NKG2C T cell subset, CD4+ or CD8+ T cells, or bulk PBMC T cells (not recorded which). These receptors all come from a man between 18 and 29 years old in good health.

V and J are TRBV29-1 and TRBJ2-7; absent DNA, TCRdb's TRBD1 call cannot be checked. Germline-derived CDR1 and CDR2 are SQVTM and ANQGSEA. The CDR3 runs 14 residues. CDR3 sequence reads: CSVRTRGDSYEQYF.

The CDR3 loop is CASAGQEDETQYF. The chain is built from TRBV12-3 or TRBV12-4 and TRBJ2-5; TCRdb indicates TRBD1, and absent DNA this call remains unverified. CDR3 length: 13 residues.

The V call is TRBV4-2, the J call TRBJ2-5; TCRdb names TRBD2, which stays unverified in the absence of DNA. The CDR3 has 19 residues. Germline assignment: CDR1 LGHNA and CDR2 YNFKEQ. The CDR3 loop is CASPQAVRECSYVQETQYF.

The rearrangement uses TRBV4-1 and TRBJ2-3; the TCRdb D gene call, TRBD1, has no DNA to confirm it. This CDR3 comprises 17 residues. The germline V gene encodes CDR1 MGHRA and CDR2 YSYEKL. The CDR3: CASSQDPQDRGRDTQYF.

The V gene is TRBV5-1, the J gene TRBJ2-1; TCRdb returns TRBD2, unconfirmable since there is no DNA. Looked up from germline, CDR1 is SGHRS and CDR2 is YFSETQ. The CDR3 totals 17 residues. CDR3 residues: CASSLVVSPIDGHEQFF.

The chain recombines TRBV20-1 with TRBJ2-7; the D gene TCRdb calls, TRBD2, cannot be checked with no DNA. Germline V lookup: CDR1 DFQATT, CDR2 SNEGSKA (reference sequence). CDR3 length equals 13 residues. This chain's CDR3 is CSASGSNTYEQYF.

The chain carries TRBV21-1 and TRBJ2-1; the D gene TCRdb calls, TRBD1, cannot be checked with no DNA. TRBV21-1 is deemed a pseudogene. The CDR3 is made up of 16 amino acids. CDR3 loop: CASIVPDRGLGNEQFF.

The V and J genes are TRBV28 and TRBJ2-7; with no DNA, the TCRdb D assignment of TRBD1 cannot be verified. The CDR3 covers 14 residues. Per germline, CDR1 MDHEN and CDR2 SYDVKM. The CDR3 loop reads CASSLRGHNYEQYF.

This sequence joins TRBV7-9 and TRBJ1-2. Germline lookup yields CDR1 SEHNR and CDR2 FQNEAQ (reference sequence). CDR3 size: 15 residues. The CDR3 reads CASSSGHRLAYGYTF.

The chain combines TRBV5-5 with TRBJ2-5; TCRdb outputs TRBD2, but without DNA this stays unchecked. This CDR3 spans 17 amino acids. The germline gives CDR1 SGHKS, CDR2 YYEKEE (reference sequence). The CDR3 loop reads CASSLATGLAGRETQYF. Based on the CDR3 plus reference TRBV5-5 and TRBJ2-5, the full variable domain is DAGVTQSPTHLIKTRGQQVTLRCSPISGHKSVSWYQQVLGQGPQFIFQYYEKEERGRGNFPDRFSARQFPNYSSELNVNALLLGDSALYLCASSLATGLAGRETQYFGPGTRLLVL.

This chain joins TRBV12-3 or TRBV12-4 and TRBJ1-5; the TCRdb call, TRBD1, lacks DNA for checking. The CDR3 is 15 amino acids. CDR3 residues: CASSLSPAGDQPQHF.

The genes are TRBV29-1 and TRBJ2-4. The germline gives CDR1 SQVTM, CDR2 ANQGSEA. This CDR3 has 13 residues. CDR3 in amino acids: CSVEAIGGNIQYF.

The rearrangement joins TRBV9 to TRBJ2-3; TCRdb picks TRBD2, but there is no DNA to check that call. Germline assignment: CDR1 SGDLS and CDR2 YYNGEE. The CDR3 runs 20 residues. The CDR3 here is CASSVEMWGLAADLTDTQYF. Complete variable domain (other parts from reference TRBV9 and TRBJ2-3): DSGVTQTPKHLITATGQRVTLRCSPRSGDLSVYWYQQSLDQGLQFLIQYYNGEERAKGNILERFSAQQFPDLHSELNLSSLELGDSALYFCASSVEMWGLAADLTDTQYFGPGTRLTVL.

This chain connects TRBV12-3 or TRBV12-4 to TRBJ2-2; the TCRdb call, TRBD1, lacks DNA for checking. This CDR3 is 19 amino acids long. The CDR3 loop reads CASSSTVGQGRHDTGELFF.

The chain joins TRBV5-6 to TRBJ2-1; without DNA, the TCRdb call of TRBD2 cannot be checked. This CDR3 has 15 amino acids. Per germline, CDR1 SGHDT and CDR2 YYEEEE. The CDR3 protein is CASSPGGVRGNEQFF.

The rearrangement links TRBV9 to TRBJ2-3; TCRdb reports TRBD2, a call that lacks DNA to check it against. The CDR3 has 16 residues. CDR1 SGDLS and CDR2 YYNGEE come from the germline V gene. The CDR3 spells CASSVGQAGNTDTQYF.

The chain links TRBV5-1 to TRBJ2-6; TCRdb selects TRBD1, and the lack of DNA leaves this call unchecked. The CDR3 is made up of 19 amino acids. Germline V gene lookup returns CDR1 SGHRS and CDR2 YFSETQ. CDR3: CASSLSPGRWLSGANVLTF. Using reference TRBV5-1 and TRBJ2-6 for the parts outside the CDR3, the full variable domain is KAGVTQTPRYLIKTRGQQVTLSCSPISGHRSVSWYQQTPGQGLQFLFEYFSETQRNKGNFPGRFSGRQFSNSRSEMNVSTLELGDSALYLCASSLSPGRWLSGANVLTFGAGSRLTVL.

The rearrangement links TRBV19 to TRBJ2-1; TCRdb's D gene call, TRBD1, goes unchecked for lack of DNA. The CDR3 sequence is 14 residues long. Germline values: CDR1 LNHDA, CDR2 SQIVND (reference sequence). The CDR3 loop reads CASSTIGAMNEQFF.

This chain connects TRBV9 to TRBJ2-1. Germline V gene data show CDR1 as SGDLS and CDR2 as YYNGEE. This CDR3 region has 13 residues. CDR3 sequence reads: CASSVVDVYEQFF.

The chain couples TRBV20-1 to TRBJ2-3. Germline values: CDR1 DFQATT, CDR2 SNEGSKA (reference sequence). This CDR3 comprises 16 residues. CDR3 region: CSARDHRGTSTDTQYF.

The chain uses TRBV27 and TRBJ1-2; the D call from TCRdb, TRBD1, cannot be confirmed without DNA. Germline assignment: CDR1 MNHEY and CDR2 SMNVEV (reference sequence). The CDR3 loop spans 17 amino acids. This CDR3 is CASSPIPSYRVQHGYTF.